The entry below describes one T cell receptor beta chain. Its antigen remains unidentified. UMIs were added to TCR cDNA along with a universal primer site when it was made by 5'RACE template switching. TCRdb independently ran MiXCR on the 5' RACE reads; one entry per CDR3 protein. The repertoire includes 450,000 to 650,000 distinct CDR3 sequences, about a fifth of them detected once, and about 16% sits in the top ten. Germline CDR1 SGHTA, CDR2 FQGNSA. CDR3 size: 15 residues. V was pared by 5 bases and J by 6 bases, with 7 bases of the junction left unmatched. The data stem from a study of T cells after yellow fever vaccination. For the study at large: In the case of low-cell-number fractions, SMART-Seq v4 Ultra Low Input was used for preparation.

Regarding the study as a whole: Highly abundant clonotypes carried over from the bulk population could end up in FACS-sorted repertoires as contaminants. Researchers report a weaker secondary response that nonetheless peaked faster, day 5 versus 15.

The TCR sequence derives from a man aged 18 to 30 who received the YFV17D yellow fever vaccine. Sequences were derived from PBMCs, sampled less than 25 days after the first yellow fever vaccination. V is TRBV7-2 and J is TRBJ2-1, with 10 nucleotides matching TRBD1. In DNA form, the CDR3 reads TGTGCCAGCAGCACTCGGGACAGGGGACGCAATGAGCAGTTCTTC. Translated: CASSTRDRGRNEQFF.